Each of the 18 T cell receptor beta chains below was sequenced from the same sample in a study of blood T cell repertoires in COVID-19. Produced via immunoSEQ multiplex PCR; TCRdb's table is partial and in-frame only. The sample has 300,000 to 400,000 clones, approximately 88% seen once. The sequenced sample was PBMCs or T cells enriched from blood (not recorded which). All receptors derive from a man between 60 and 75 years old who had recovered from COVID-19.

This chain uses TRBV4-1 with TRBJ2-1, with 15 bases aligning to TRBD2. The CDR3 runs 17 residues. In germline, CDR1 is MGHRA, CDR2 YSYEKL. The trim removed 8 bases at V and 2 bases at J, leaving 7 bases unmatched. This chain's CDR3 is CASAPGLAGGTYNEQFF. The DNA of the CDR3 is TGCGCCAGCGCCCCGGGACTAGCGGGAGGCACCTACAATGAGCAGTTCTTC.

The gene calls are TRBV7-9 and TRBJ1-6; possibly TRBD1 for D (6 bases). This CDR3 comprises 14 residues. V lost 4 bases, J lost 6 bases, and 10 bases lay in between. Germline loops: CDR1 SEHNR, CDR2 FQNEAQ (reference sequence). Written as DNA, the CDR3 is TGTGCCAGCAGCTCGACAGGTGGTAATTCACCCCTCCACTTT. It is translated as CASSSTGGNSPLHF.

The V call is TRBV15, the J call TRBJ2-7; no firm D call. Trimming removed 4 bases at V and 2 bases at J, with 12 bases between. This CDR3 has 14 residues. Per germline, CDR1 LNHNV and CDR2 YYDKDF (reference sequence). The DNA of the CDR3 is TGTGCCACCAGCAACATCCGTGCCGCCTACGAGCAGTACTTC. It encodes CATSNIRAAYEQYF. The entire variable domain, with the rest obtained from reference TRBV15 and TRBJ2-7, is as follows: DAMVIQNPRYQVTQFGKPVTLSCSQTLNHNVMYWYQQKSSQAPKLLFHYYDKDFNNEADTPDNFQSRRPNTSFCFLDIRSPGLGDTAMYLCATSNIRAAYEQYFGPGTRLTVT.

The chain recombines TRBV5-1 with TRBJ1-2; D remains ambiguous. The CDR3 is made up of 14 amino acids. The germline V and J ends were trimmed by 1 base and 2 bases, with 9 bases remaining between them. Per the germline V gene, CDR1 is SGHRS and CDR2 is YFSETQ. The CDR3 coding sequence is TGCGCCAGCAGCTTGACGGAGGACAACTATGGCTACACCTTC. Amino acid sequence: CASSLTEDNYGYTF. Looking up the rest from reference TRBV5-1 and TRBJ1-2 gives the full variable domain: KAGVTQTPRYLIKTRGQQVTLSCSPISGHRSVSWYQQTPGQGLQFLFEYFSETQRNKGNFPGRFSGRQFSNSRSEMNVSTLELGDSALYLCASSLTEDNYGYTFGSGTRLTVV.

The chain employs TRBV3-1 (or the pseudogene TRBV3-2) and TRBJ1-1, with a possible D match to TRBD1 (5 bases). Per the germline V gene, CDR1 is LGHDT and CDR2 is YNNKEL (reference sequence). V lost 8 bases and J lost 3, with 16 bases in between. The CDR3 is made up of 14 amino acids. The DNA of the CDR3 is TGTGCCAGCTCCCAAACGGGGGGGGACACTGAAGCTTTCTTT. Amino acid sequence: CASSQTGGDTEAFF.

The gene calls are TRBV4-1 and TRBJ2-1; 10 bases are a match to TRBD1. V lost 0 bases to trimming and J lost 7 bases; unmatched junction nucleotides: 9. Looked up from germline, CDR1 is MGHRA and CDR2 is YSYEKL. CDR3 size: 17 residues. In DNA, the CDR3 is TGCGCCAGCAGCCAAGAAAGGATCCGGACAGGGGGGAATGAGCAGTTCTTC. Translation gives CASSQERIRTGGNEQFF.

The chain joins TRBV19 to TRBJ1-2; D possibly corresponds to TRBD1 (5 bases). The germline gives CDR1 LNHDA, CDR2 SQIVND (reference sequence). The CDR3 is made up of 14 amino acids. V lost 5 bases, J lost 6 bases, and 16 bases lay in between. The CDR3 region is CASSASGSQNGYTF. Here the CDR3 DNA reads TGTGCCAGTAGTGCCTCAGGGTCCCAAAATGGCTACACCTTC.

The chain carries TRBV3-1 (or the pseudogene TRBV3-2) and TRBJ1-2, with D possibly TRBD1 on 6 matching bases. The germline CDR1 and CDR2 sequences are LGHDT and YNNKEL (reference sequence). V was shortened by 0 bases and J by 6 bases, with 11 bases between the two germline ends. CDR3 length: 14 amino acids. The CDR3 loop is CASSQDYRVHGYTF. The CDR3 DNA reads as TGTGCCAGCAGCCAAGATTACAGGGTTCATGGCTACACCTTC.

The rearrangement links TRBV12-3 or TRBV12-4 to TRBJ2-7; a weak D match, TRBD1 (6 bases). Trimming removed 5 bases at V and 6 bases at J, with 11 bases between. There are 12 residues in the CDR3. CDR3 residues: CASSERGFEQYF. CDR3 DNA: TGTGCCAGCAGTGAAAGGGGGTTCGAGCAGTACTTC.

In DNA form, the CDR3 reads TGTGCCAGCAACACGCGGGGTCAAGGCGCAGATACGCAGTATTTT. Translated: CASNTRGQGADTQYF. This chain uses TRBV6-5 with TRBJ2-3, with D maybe TRBD2 (6 bases). The CDR3 extends over 15 amino acids. Germline CDR1 and CDR2: MNHEY and SVGAGI. The ends were cut back, 7 bases at V and 4 bases at J, with 18 bases in the middle.

The chain combines TRBV10-3 with TRBJ1-5, with TRBD1 matching over 9 bases. The CDR3 extends over 15 amino acids. V was pared by 4 bases and J by 5 bases, with 6 bases of the junction left unmatched. Germline-derived CDR1 and CDR2 are ENHRY and SYGVKD. CDR3 loop: CAISAPGQGDQPQHF. The CDR3 DNA sequence: TGTGCCATCAGTGCCCCGGGACAGGGAGATCAGCCCCAGCATTTT.

This chain uses TRBV7-9 with TRBJ2-1; 11 nucleotides line up with TRBD2. The CDR3 totals 19 residues. Germline CDR1 and CDR2: SEHNR and FQNEAQ (reference sequence). The ends lost 5 bases at V and 0 bases at J; junction bases unmatched: 12. The CDR3 protein is CASSPGLAEQSSSYNEQFF. Here the CDR3 DNA reads TGTGCCAGCAGCCCGGGACTAGCGGAACAATCTAGCTCCTACAATGAGCAGTTCTTC.

The chain is built from TRBV6-6 and TRBJ2-2, with a possible D match to TRBD1 (6 bases). Trimming removed 6 bases at V and 4 bases at J, with 15 bases between. CDR1 is MNHNY, CDR2 SVGAGI, per germline (reference sequence). The CDR3 is made up of 15 amino acids. Here the CDR3 DNA reads TGTGCCAGCAGAAAACAGGGCGCATTCACCGGGGAGCTGTTTTTT. Translation: CASRKQGAFTGELFF.

The chain uses TRBV9 and TRBJ2-1; 7 bases align to TRBD1. V shed 1 base and J 4 bases; nucleotides not matched to a gene: 5. The germline gives CDR1 SGDLS, CDR2 YYNGEE. The CDR3 runs 15 residues. The CDR3 loop reads CASSVSTGVYNEQFF. The CDR3 DNA reads TGTGCCAGCAGCGTAAGTACAGGGGTATACAATGAGCAGTTCTTC.

The chain is built from TRBV18 and TRBJ2-7, with TRBD1 matching over 10 bases. This CDR3 has 14 residues. Germline assignment: CDR1 KGHSH and CDR2 LQKENI. Trimming at V came to 3 bases and at J to 4 bases, leaving 3 bases not matched to a gene. CDR3 residues: CASSPRTGGYEQYF. As DNA, the CDR3 is TGTGCCAGCTCACCTCGGACAGGGGGTTACGAGCAGTACTTC.

This sequence joins TRBV4-3 and TRBJ2-7, with D possibly being TRBD1 (6 bases). The V gene's germline CDR1 is LGHNA and CDR2 YSLEER. The CDR3 sequence is 18 residues long. V was pared by 0 bases and J by 2 bases, with 20 bases between. The CDR3 region is CASSQDVNIGGETYEQYF. The CDR3 DNA sequence: TGCGCCAGCAGCCAAGATGTCAATATAGGGGGAGAAACCTACGAGCAGTACTTC.

The gene calls are TRBV5-4 and TRBJ2-2; 9 bases are a match to TRBD2. The germline gives CDR1 SGHNT, CDR2 YYREEE (reference sequence). The CDR3 has 16 residues. Trimming removed 4 bases from V and 6 bases from J; junction bases left unmatched: 10. CDR3 nucleotide sequence: TGTGCCAGCAGCCTCACCGGCGGGAGGGCCCCCGGGGAGCTGTTTTTT. Translated, it gives CASSLTGGRAPGELFF.

V usage is TRBV25-1 and J usage is TRBJ2-1; 9 bases match TRBD1. This CDR3 region has 15 residues. Looked up from germline, CDR1 is MGHDK and CDR2 is SYGVNS. V gave up 3 bases and J gave up 3 bases; unmatched junction bases: 3. The CDR3 reads CASSDLDRGYNEQFF. As DNA, the CDR3 is TGTGCCAGCAGTGATCTGGACAGGGGCTACAATGAGCAGTTCTTC.